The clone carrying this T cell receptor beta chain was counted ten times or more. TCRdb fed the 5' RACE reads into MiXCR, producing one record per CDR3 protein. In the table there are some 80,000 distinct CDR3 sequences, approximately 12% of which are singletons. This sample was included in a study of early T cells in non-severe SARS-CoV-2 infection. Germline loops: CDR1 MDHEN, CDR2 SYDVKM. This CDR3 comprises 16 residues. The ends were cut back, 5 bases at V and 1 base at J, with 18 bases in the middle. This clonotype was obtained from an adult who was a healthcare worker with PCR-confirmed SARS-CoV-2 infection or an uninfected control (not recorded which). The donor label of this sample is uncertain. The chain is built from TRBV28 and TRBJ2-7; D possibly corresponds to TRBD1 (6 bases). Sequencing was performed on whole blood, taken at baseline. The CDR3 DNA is TGTGCCAGCAGTCCCCGGCGTCTAAGGGGGTCCTACGAGCAGTACTTC. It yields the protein CASSPRRLRGSYEQYF.